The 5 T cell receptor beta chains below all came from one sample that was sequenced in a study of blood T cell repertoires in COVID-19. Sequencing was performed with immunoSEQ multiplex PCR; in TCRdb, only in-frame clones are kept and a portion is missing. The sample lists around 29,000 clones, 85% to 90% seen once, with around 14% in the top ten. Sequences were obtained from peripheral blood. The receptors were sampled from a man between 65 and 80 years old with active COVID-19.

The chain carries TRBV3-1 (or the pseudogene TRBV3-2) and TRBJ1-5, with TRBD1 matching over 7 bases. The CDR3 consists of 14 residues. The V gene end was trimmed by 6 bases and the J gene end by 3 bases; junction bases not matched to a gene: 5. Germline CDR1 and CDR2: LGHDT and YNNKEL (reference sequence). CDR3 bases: TGTGCCAGCAGTTACCAGGGGGACAATCAGCCCCAGCATTTT. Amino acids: CASSYQGDNQPQHF.

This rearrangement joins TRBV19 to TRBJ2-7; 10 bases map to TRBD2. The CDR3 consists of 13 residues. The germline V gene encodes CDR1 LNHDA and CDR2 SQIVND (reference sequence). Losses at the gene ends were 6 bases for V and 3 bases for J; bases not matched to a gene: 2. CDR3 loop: CASRLAGVYEQYF. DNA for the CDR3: TGTGCCAGTAGGCTAGCGGGAGTCTACGAGCAGTACTTC.

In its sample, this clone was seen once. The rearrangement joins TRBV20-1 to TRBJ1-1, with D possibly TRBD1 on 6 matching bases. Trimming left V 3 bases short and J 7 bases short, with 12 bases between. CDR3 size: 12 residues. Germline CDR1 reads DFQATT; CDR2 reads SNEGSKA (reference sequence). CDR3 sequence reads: CSASRGHSEAFF. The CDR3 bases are TGCAGTGCTAGTAGGGGACACAGTGAAGCTTTCTTT.

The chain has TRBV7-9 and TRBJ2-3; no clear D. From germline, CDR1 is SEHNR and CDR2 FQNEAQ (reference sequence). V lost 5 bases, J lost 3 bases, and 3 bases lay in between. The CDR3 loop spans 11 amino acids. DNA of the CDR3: TGTGCCAGCAGCACTACAGATACGCAGTATTTT. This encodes CASSTTDTQYF.

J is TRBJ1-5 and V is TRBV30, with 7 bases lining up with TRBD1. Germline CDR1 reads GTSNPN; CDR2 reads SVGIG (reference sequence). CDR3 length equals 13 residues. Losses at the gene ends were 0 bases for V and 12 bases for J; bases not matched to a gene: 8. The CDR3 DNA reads TGTGCCTGGAGTGTTGGGGGGAGACAGGGCCAGCATTTT. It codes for CAWSVGGRQGQHF.